The 25 T cell receptor beta chains reported below all come from one sample, sequenced in a study of spatial heterogeneity in lung cancer. TCRdb independently ran MiXCR on the 5' RACE reads; one entry per CDR3 protein. The sample lists about 2,700 distinct CDR3 sequences; 6.3% were seen once. These receptors have no identified antigens. Specified time point: sample taken at primary tumor resection. General study points: The number of expanded tumor alpha and beta chains correlated with mutation number.

Material: lung tumor tissue, obtained at surgery. Receptors were obtained from a male donor with early-stage non-small cell lung cancer.

To note about this clonotype: A read error is possible here, since a much larger clone lies one base away. The J gene is TRBJ2-5, the V gene TRBV5-1, with 7 bases lining up with TRBD2. Germline CDR1 reads SGHRS; CDR2 reads YFSETQ. There are 13 residues in the CDR3. V lost 5 bases to trimming and J lost 5 bases; unmatched junction nucleotides: 6. The CDR3 spells CASRTAGGETQYF. Here the CDR3 DNA reads TGCGCCAGCAGAACCGCCGGGGGGGAGACCCAGTACTTC. Supplemented by reference TRBV5-1 and TRBJ2-5, the full variable domain reads KAGVTQTPRYLIKTRGQQVTLSCSPISGHRSVSWYQQTPGQGLQFLFEYFSETQRNKGNFPGRFSGRQFSNSRSEMNVSTLELGDSALYLCASRTAGGETQYFGPGTRLLVL.

This clonotype was observed at least ten times. The V gene is TRBV30, the J gene TRBJ2-5; 10 nucleotides align to TRBD2. The CDR3 consists of 18 residues. From germline, CDR1 is GTSNPN and CDR2 SVGIG (reference sequence). With 0 bases clipped from V and 3 bases from J, the junction kept 13 bases outside the gene matches. CDR3 nucleotides: TGTGCCTGGAGTGTACTTAGGTTCGGACTAGCGGAGAAAGAGACCCAGTACTTC. It is translated as CAWSVLRFGLAEKETQYF. Drawing the rest from reference TRBV30 and TRBJ2-5, the complete variable domain is SQTIHQWPATLVQPVGSPLSLECTVEGTSNPNLYWYRQAAGRGLQLLFYSVGIGQISSEVPQNLSASRPQDRQFILSSKKLLLSDSGFYLCAWSVLRFGLAEKETQYFGPGTRLLVL.

This clonotype ranks as medium-sized. This sequence joins TRBV7-9 and TRBJ2-1; TRBD1 agrees at 10 bases. CDR1 SEHNR and CDR2 FQNEAQ come from the germline V gene (reference sequence). This CDR3 is built from 15 residues. Losses at the gene ends were 5 bases for V and 10 bases for J; bases not matched to a gene: 11. For the CDR3, the DNA is TGTGCCAGCAGCGATGCACGACAGGGGGCATGGGAGCAGTTCTTC. Its translation: CASSDARQGAWEQFF.

In its sample, this clonotype ranks as medium-sized (0.01 to 0.1%). V usage is TRBV6-1 and J usage is TRBJ1-2, with 9 bases that match TRBD1. The CDR3 sequence is 13 residues long. Germline assignment: CDR1 MNHNS and CDR2 SASEGT. The J segment lost 6 bases and the V segment lost 7 bases, leaving 6 bases of the junction unmatched. In DNA form, the CDR3 reads TGTGCCAGCATCAGGGACAGGGTTGATGGCTACACCTTC. Encoded protein: CASIRDRVDGYTF.

This clonotype rates as medium-sized. The CDR3 loop is CAWAGTGIVPLHF. CDR3 sequence (DNA): TGTGCCTGGGCCGGGACAGGCATTGTACCCCTCCACTTT. The chain has TRBV30 and TRBJ1-6, with 8 bases lining up with TRBD1. Trimming cost V 5 bases and J 12 bases; bases outside gene matches: 9. CDR3 size: 13 residues. Germline values: CDR1 GTSNPN, CDR2 SVGIG (reference sequence).

The gene calls are TRBV4-3 and TRBJ2-3; 15 nucleotides line up with TRBD2. The CDR3 contains 18 residues. V lost 3 bases, J lost 4 bases, and 8 bases stayed unmatched. Germline V CDR1 and CDR2: LGHNA, YSLEER. CDR3 in DNA: TGCGCCAGCAGCCACGGACTAGCGGGAGGGCCGGGGTCAGATACGCAGTATTTT. Encoded protein: CASSHGLAGGPGSDTQYF.

This clonotype is medium-sized (0.01 to 0.1%) in the sample. The chain is built from TRBV5-6 and TRBJ2-1, with D unclear. CDR3 length: 12 residues. V was trimmed by 7 bases and J by 4 bases, leaving 9 bases between them. From germline, CDR1 is SGHDT and CDR2 YYEEEE. The CDR3 DNA is TGTGCCAGCTCCGAAGATTACAATGAGCAGTTCTTC. It encodes CASSEDYNEQFF.

This clonotype was detected a few times. The chain carries TRBV12-3 or TRBV12-4 and TRBJ2-7; maybe TRBD2 (6 bases). This CDR3 has 14 residues. V was trimmed by 2 bases and J by 7 bases, leaving 15 bases between them. This chain's CDR3 is CASSLSGGVLEQYF. CDR3 coding DNA: TGTGCCAGCAGTTTAAGTGGCGGGGTACTTGAGCAGTACTTC.

This clonotype is categorized as medium-sized. This chain links TRBV5-6 with TRBJ2-1, with 12 positions matching TRBD1. The V gene's germline CDR1 is SGHDT and CDR2 YYEEEE. This CDR3 is 17 amino acids long. Trimming at V came to 3 bases and at J to 4 bases, leaving 8 bases not matched to a gene. In DNA form, the CDR3 reads TGTGCCAGCAGCTCTACGGGACAGGGGGCAGGGTACAATGAGCAGTTCTTC. It translates to CASSSTGQGAGYNEQFF.

The V and J genes are TRBV6-6 and TRBJ1-6; D may be TRBD1 (5 bases). Deletions cut 5 bases from V and 4 bases from J, with 15 bases between. The CDR3 has 16 amino acids. CDR1 and CDR2 (germline): MNHNY, SVGAGI (reference sequence). The CDR3 sequence is CASSPTGSGYNSPLHF. The CDR3 bases are TGTGCCAGCAGTCCCACAGGCTCCGGTTATAATTCACCCCTCCACTTT.

This clonotype was picked up many times. V gene TRBV7-9 combines with J gene TRBJ2-7, with 8 bases identical to TRBD1. The CDR3 contains 13 residues. Trimming removed 4 bases from V and 3 bases from J; junction bases left unmatched: 2. Germline loops: CDR1 SEHNR, CDR2 FQNEAQ (reference sequence). The CDR3 sequence is CASSSGQVYEQYF. The CDR3 DNA reads as TGTGCCAGCAGCTCGGGACAGGTCTACGAGCAGTACTTC.

In its sample, this clonotype is medium-sized. The chain recombines TRBV18 with TRBJ2-7; D not certain. Germline loops: CDR1 KGHSH, CDR2 LQKENI. V shed 1 base and J shed 3 bases, with 10 bases lying between them. This CDR3 has 14 amino acids. Here the CDR3 DNA reads TGTGCCAGCTCACCACGGCTCGGCCTCTACGAGCAGTACTTC. It specifies CASSPRLGLYEQYF. The full variable domain, in which reference TRBV18 and TRBJ2-7 provide the parts outside the CDR3, is NAGVMQNPRHLVRRRGQEARLRCSPMKGHSHVYWYRQLPEEGLKFMVYLQKENIIDESGMPKERFSAEFPKEGPSILRIQQVVRGDSAAYFCASSPRLGLYEQYFGPGTRLTVT.

By proportion, this clonotype is medium-sized (0.01 to 0.1%). The CDR3 reads CASSYSGLAYNEQFF. The CDR3 region has the DNA TGTGCCAGCAGTTACTCAGGACTAGCCTACAATGAGCAGTTCTTC. The rearrangement links TRBV6-5 to TRBJ2-1, with 7 nucleotides matching TRBD2. With 0 bases clipped from V and 2 bases from J, the junction kept 1 base outside the gene matches. Per germline, CDR1 MNHEY and CDR2 SVGAGI. This CDR3 region has 15 residues.

This clonotype has a count of ten or more. In DNA form, the CDR3 reads TGTGCCAGCAGCTCAATAGCGGGGGGCCCCGACAATGAGCAGTTCTTC. Amino acid sequence: CASSSIAGGPDNEQFF. This chain uses TRBV7-9 with TRBJ2-1, with 10 bases fitting TRBD2. Germline V CDR1 and CDR2: SEHNR, FQNEAQ (reference sequence). Trimming removed 4 bases from V and 5 bases from J; junction bases left unmatched: 8. This CDR3 comprises 16 residues. Supplemented by reference TRBV7-9 and TRBJ2-1, the full variable domain reads DTGVSQNPRHKITKRGQNVTFRCDPISEHNRLYWYRQTLGQGPEFLTYFQNEAQLEKSRLLSDRFSAERPKGSFSTLEIQRTEQGDSAMYLCASSSIAGGPDNEQFFGPGTRLTVL.

This clonotype showed up just a few times. This chain uses TRBV7-6 with TRBJ1-3; tentative D call: TRBD1 (5 bases). V was pared by 6 bases and J by 4 bases, with 19 bases between. The CDR3 runs 16 residues. Germline CDR1 reads SGHVS; CDR2 reads FNYEAQ. For the CDR3, the DNA is TGTGCCAGCAGATCCGGGGCAAACACGGGAGGAAACACCATATATTTT. Its protein is CASRSGANTGGNTIYF. Using reference TRBV7-6 and TRBJ1-3 for the parts outside the CDR3, the full variable domain is GAGVSQSPRYKVTKRGQDVALRCDPISGHVSLYWYRQALGQGPEFLTYFNYEAQQDKSGLPNDRFSAERPEGSISTLTIQRTEQRDSAMYRCASRSGANTGGNTIYFGEGSWLTVV.

The genes are TRBV7-2 and TRBJ2-1, with TRBD1 as a possible D gene (5 bases). Trimming removed 0 bases from V and 3 bases from J, with 6 bases in between. The germline V gene encodes CDR1 SGHTA and CDR2 FQGNSA. This CDR3 spans 14 amino acids. The CDR3 loop is CASSLATVYNEQFF. DNA of the CDR3: TGTGCCAGCAGCTTAGCGACAGTCTACAATGAGCAGTTCTTC.

Within the sample, this clonotype is medium-sized (0.01 to 0.1%). The CDR3: CASSSGQGRKNTEAFF. As DNA, the CDR3 is TGCGCCAGCAGCTCCGGACAGGGACGGAAGAACACTGAAGCTTTCTTT. This chain joins TRBV5-1 and TRBJ1-1, with 8 bases aligning to TRBD1. Germline lookup yields CDR1 SGHRS and CDR2 YFSETQ. The CDR3 runs to 16 residues. The junction had 8 bases not matched to a gene; V was cut back by 3 bases and J by 1 base.

This clonotype has a handful of counts. This chain connects TRBV6-1 to TRBJ2-1; TRBD1 matches 9 bases. Germline V gene sequence: CDR1 MNHNS, CDR2 SASEGT. This CDR3 has 15 amino acids. The ends lost 6 bases at V and 5 bases at J; junction bases unmatched: 8. The chain's CDR3 is CASSRPGQGNNEQFF. CDR3 nucleotide sequence: TGTGCCAGCAGCCGTCCGGGACAGGGCAACAATGAGCAGTTCTTC.

The gene calls are TRBV28 and TRBJ2-5; no firm D call. V was shortened by 10 bases and J by 1 base, with 10 bases between the two germline ends. Germline loops: CDR1 MDHEN, CDR2 SYDVKM. This CDR3 is 12 amino acids long. As DNA, the CDR3 is TGTGCCACCGGGCCCCCCCAAGAGACCCAGTACTTC. Residues: CATGPPQETQYF.

In its sample, this clonotype ranks as medium-sized. The chain links TRBV27 to TRBJ2-1, with 7 bases lining up with TRBD1. V dropped 5 bases and J dropped 5; count of bases not matched to a gene: 3. CDR1 and CDR2 from the germline V gene are MNHEY and SMNVEV (reference sequence). This CDR3 has 13 residues. CDR3 in amino acids: CASSLGTDNEQFF. The DNA of the CDR3 is TGTGCCAGCAGTCTAGGGACAGACAATGAGCAGTTCTTC.

This clonotype is labeled medium-sized (0.01 to 0.1%). The chain employs TRBV18 and TRBJ2-3; tentative D call: TRBD2 (7 bases). The CDR3 has 16 residues. V was clipped by 1 base and J by 0 bases, with 11 bases between them. Germline V gives CDR1 KGHSH, CDR2 LQKENI. The CDR3 DNA follows: TGTGCCAGCTCACCACGTCGGGGGGCTAGCACAGATACGCAGTATTTT. Its protein product is CASSPRRGASTDTQYF.

Sample share makes this clonotype medium-sized. V is TRBV5-1 and J is TRBJ2-3; D possibly corresponds to TRBD2 (6 bases). The germline V gene has CDR1 SGHRS and CDR2 YFSETQ. Between the trimmed V and J ends, which lost 0 bases and 11 bases, there was a span of 10 bases. This CDR3 spans 12 amino acids. The CDR3 loop reads CASSLESGLQYF. The CDR3 nucleotides are TGCGCCAGCAGCTTGGAGTCGGGACTGCAGTATTTT.

This clonotype is medium-sized (0.01 to 0.1%) in the sample. The rearrangement links TRBV2 to TRBJ2-7; tentative D call: TRBD1 (6 bases). The CDR3 sequence is 16 residues long. V was clipped by 1 base and J by 1 base, with 14 bases between them. Germline V gene sequence: CDR1 SNHLY, CDR2 FYNNEI. In DNA form, the CDR3 reads TGTGCCAGCAGTGAAGGGCCGACAGGCGTATCCTACGAGCAGTACTTC. Encoded protein: CASSEGPTGVSYEQYF.

This clonotype is classed as medium-sized. V is TRBV19 and J is TRBJ1-5; tentatively, D is TRBD1 (5 bases). Germline V CDR1 and CDR2: LNHDA, SQIVND (reference sequence). Trimming pared 0 bases from V and 9 bases from J, leaving 18 bases between. The CDR3 has 16 residues. CDR3 region: CASSIDLRPRGGPQHF. The CDR3 DNA reads TGTGCCAGTAGTATAGATCTCCGGCCCCGCGGGGGGCCCCAGCATTTT.

This clonotype has at least ten counts. The chain is built from TRBV24-1 and TRBJ2-3; 8 bases match TRBD1. The CDR3 runs 15 residues. The germline CDR1 and CDR2 sequences are KGHDR and SFDVKD. V lost 2 bases and J lost 5; bases outside the gene matches: 5. The CDR3 here is CATSDYYRGKDTQYF. In DNA, the CDR3 is TGTGCCACCAGTGATTACTACAGGGGGAAAGATACGCAGTATTTT.